These 11 T cell receptor beta chains originate from one sample sequenced in a study of blood T cell repertoires in COVID-19 (dated by TCRdb to the early 2020s). The library was generated by the immunoSEQ multiplex PCR assay. Entries here come from immuneACCESS through TCRdb and include only in-frame sequences with V and J called. Some clones fail to appear in such tables; in the studies checked, an unresolved V gene covers under half of the shortfall, and the cause of the remainder is unknown. The sample table lists about 400,000 clones, approximately 86% of them with a count of one. The top ten clonotypes cover more than 2% of the sample. The sequencing sample was made of PBMCs or T cells enriched from blood (not recorded which). The receptors here all came from a woman aged 40 to 50 with acute COVID-19.

This rearrangement joins TRBV27 to TRBJ2-5; 7 bases map to TRBD1. Trimming took 0 bases from V and 4 from J; bases not matched to a gene: 11. This CDR3 contains 17 residues. Per the germline V gene, CDR1 is MNHEY and CDR2 is SMNVEV (reference sequence). CDR3 DNA: TGTGCCAGCAGTTTATCGCTGAAGACAGGGAACTCAGAGACCCAGTACTTC. It yields the protein CASSLSLKTGNSETQYF.

The chain combines TRBV6-5 with TRBJ2-3; D gene ambiguous. With 5 bases removed from V and 2 bases from J, the gap between germline ends came to 5 bases. CDR1 is MNHEY, CDR2 SVGAGI, per germline. The CDR3 is 12 amino acids. The CDR3 is CASSQNTDTQYF. CDR3 bases: TGTGCCAGCAGTCAAAACACAGATACGCAGTATTTT.

The J gene is TRBJ1-2, the V gene TRBV12-3 or TRBV12-4; no clear D gene. The V end lost 0 bases, the J end lost 7 bases, and 9 bases lay between the germline ends. This CDR3 has 13 residues. CDR3 in DNA: TGTGCCAGCAGTTTAGCTAGTTTTGGTGGCTACACCTTC. Amino acids: CASSLASFGGYTF.

For the CDR3, the DNA is TGTGCTAGTGGTTTGTTACAGGGGGGGGGCAATCAGCCCCAGCATTTT. Residues: CASGLLQGGGNQPQHF. This chain connects TRBV12-5 to TRBJ1-5, with 8 bases identical to TRBD1. The CDR3 extends over 16 amino acids. The V and J ends lost 2 bases and 2 bases, in that order; junction bases with no gene match: 5. CDR1 is LGHNT, CDR2 FRNRAP, per germline.

The V call is TRBV7-8, the J call TRBJ2-7; D possibly corresponds to TRBD2 (5 bases). Trimming cost V 3 bases and J 0 bases, with 12 bases left between them. The CDR3 spans 15 residues. Per germline, CDR1 SGHVS and CDR2 FQNEAQ. The CDR3 coding sequence is TGTGCCAGCAGCTTCCTACTAGGGCCCTCCTACGAGCAGTACTTC. As protein: CASSFLLGPSYEQYF. Supplemented by reference TRBV7-8 and TRBJ2-7, the full variable domain reads GAGVSQSPRYKVAKRGQDVALRCDPISGHVSLFWYQQALGQGPEFLTYFQNEAQLDKSGLPSDRFFAERPEGSVSTLKIQRTQQEDSAVYLCASSFLLGPSYEQYFGPGTRLTVT.

V gene TRBV25-1 combines with J gene TRBJ1-6; 9 bases line up with TRBD1. CDR1 and CDR2 from the germline V gene are MGHDK and SYGVNS. V lost 3 bases to trimming and J lost 9 bases; unmatched junction nucleotides: 6. The CDR3 sequence is 15 residues long. The CDR3 sequence: CASSDVPGQGSPLHF. DNA of the CDR3: TGTGCCAGCAGTGACGTCCCGGGACAGGGTTCACCCCTCCACTTT. The entire variable domain, with the rest obtained from reference TRBV25-1 and TRBJ1-6, is as follows: EADIYQTPRYLVIGTGKKITLECSQTMGHDKMYWYQQDPGMELHLIHYSYGVNSTEKGDLSSESTVSRIRTEHFPLTLESARPSHTSQYLCASSDVPGQGSPLHFGNGTRLTVT.

The chain links TRBV9 to TRBJ1-2, with D unclear. The germline gives CDR1 SGDLS, CDR2 YYNGEE. This CDR3 has 14 amino acids. V was shortened by 4 bases and J by 8 bases, with 18 bases between the two germline ends. CDR3 residues: CASSPRESARGYTF. DNA of the CDR3: TGTGCCAGCAGCCCCCGGGAAAGTGCAAGAGGCTACACCTTC.

The V gene is TRBV2, the J gene TRBJ2-1; 8 bases map to TRBD2. With V trimmed by 5 bases and J by 2 bases, 5 bases remained unmatched. CDR3 size: 15 residues. Germline values: CDR1 SNHLY, CDR2 FYNNEI. In DNA form, the CDR3 reads TGTGCCAGCAGTAGGTCCGGGGGGGCCTACAATGAGCAGTTCTTC. Its protein product is CASSRSGGAYNEQFF.

In regard to this clone: The same CDR3 can be traced to other DNA sequences in this sample. The gene calls are TRBV6-5 and TRBJ1-1; 7 bases are a match to TRBD1. Germline assignment: CDR1 MNHEY and CDR2 SVGAGI. This CDR3 contains 13 residues. V gave up 6 bases and J gave up 0 bases; unmatched junction bases: 1. Written as DNA, the CDR3 is TGTGCCAGCAGGGACAGGCTGAACACTGAAGCTTTCTTT. Translating gives CASRDRLNTEAFF.

The chain couples TRBV19 to TRBJ2-7; TRBD2 matches 12 bases. With 9 bases clipped from V and 4 bases from J, the junction kept 10 bases outside the gene matches. The germline V gene encodes CDR1 LNHDA and CDR2 SQIVND (reference sequence). The CDR3 length is 15 residues. The chain's CDR3 is CASYGWTSGVYEQYF. The CDR3 DNA is TGTGCCAGCTACGGATGGACTAGCGGGGTTTACGAGCAGTACTTC.

The rearrangement joins TRBV5-4 to TRBJ2-1; 11 bases agree with TRBD2. The length of the CDR3 is 15 residues. The J segment lost 8 bases and the V segment lost 1 base, leaving 5 bases of the junction unmatched. Germline assignment: CDR1 SGHNT and CDR2 YYREEE (reference sequence). The CDR3 sequence: CASSLLAGGSDEQFF. The DNA for the CDR3 is TGTGCCAGCAGCTTGTTAGCGGGGGGGTCTGATGAGCAGTTCTTC.